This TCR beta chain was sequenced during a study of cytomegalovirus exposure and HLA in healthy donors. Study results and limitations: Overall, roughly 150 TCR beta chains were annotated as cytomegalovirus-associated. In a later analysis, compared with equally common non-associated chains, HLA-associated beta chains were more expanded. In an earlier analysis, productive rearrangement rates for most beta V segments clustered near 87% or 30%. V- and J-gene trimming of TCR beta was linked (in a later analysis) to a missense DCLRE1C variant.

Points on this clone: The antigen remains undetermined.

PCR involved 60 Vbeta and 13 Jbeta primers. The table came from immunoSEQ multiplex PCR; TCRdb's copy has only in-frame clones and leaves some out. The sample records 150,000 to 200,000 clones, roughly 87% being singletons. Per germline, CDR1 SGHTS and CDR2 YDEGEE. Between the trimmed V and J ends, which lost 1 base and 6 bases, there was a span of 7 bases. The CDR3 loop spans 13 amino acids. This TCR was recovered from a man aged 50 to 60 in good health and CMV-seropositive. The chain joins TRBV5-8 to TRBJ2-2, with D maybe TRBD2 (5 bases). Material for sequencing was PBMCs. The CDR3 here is CASSLWGAGELFF. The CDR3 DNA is TGTGCCAGCAGCTTGTGGGGAGCCGGGGAGCTGTTTTTT.